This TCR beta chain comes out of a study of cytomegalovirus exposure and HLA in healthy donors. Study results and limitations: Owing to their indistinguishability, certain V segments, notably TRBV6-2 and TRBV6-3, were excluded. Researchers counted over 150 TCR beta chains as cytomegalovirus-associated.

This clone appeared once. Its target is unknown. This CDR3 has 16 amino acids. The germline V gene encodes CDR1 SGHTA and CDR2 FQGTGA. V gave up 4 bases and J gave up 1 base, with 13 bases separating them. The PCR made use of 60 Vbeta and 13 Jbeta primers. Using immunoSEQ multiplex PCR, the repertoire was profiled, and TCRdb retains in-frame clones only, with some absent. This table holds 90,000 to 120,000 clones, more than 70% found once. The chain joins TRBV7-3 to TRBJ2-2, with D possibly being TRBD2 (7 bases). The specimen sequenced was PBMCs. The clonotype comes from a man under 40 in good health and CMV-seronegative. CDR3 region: CASSSRGGWNTGELFF. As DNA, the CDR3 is TGTGCCAGCAGCTCGAGGGGGGGATGGAACACCGGGGAGCTGTTTTTT. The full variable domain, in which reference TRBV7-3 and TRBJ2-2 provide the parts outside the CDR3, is GAGVSQTPSNKVTEKGKYVELRCDPISGHTALYWYRQSLGQGPEFLIYFQGTGAADDSGLPNDRFFAVRPEGSVSTLKIQRTERGDSAVYLCASSSRGGWNTGELFFGEGSRLTVL.